This T cell receptor beta chain was profiled in a study of OX40 agonist ivuxolimab in advanced cancers. Here immunoSEQ multiplex PCR was the method, and the copy in TCRdb shows in-frame clones only, minus some. The sample has about 75,000 clones; around 87% are singletons. This CDR3 region has 15 residues. V was pared by 4 bases and J by 5 bases, with 18 bases between. Per the germline V gene, CDR1 is SGHRS and CDR2 is YFSETQ. The sequenced sample was CD4+ or CD8+ T cells sorted from blood, obtained in a trial of the OX40 agonist ivuxolimab. The chain joins TRBV5-1 to TRBJ1-2; a weak D match, TRBD1 (5 bases). The sequence was collected from an adult with an advanced solid tumor such as melanoma, head and neck, liver or kidney cancer. The CDR3 reads CASSLDGREAYGYTF. CDR3 DNA: TGCGCCAGCAGCCTGGACGGCAGGGAGGCATATGGCTACACCTTC.